The 11 T cell receptor beta chains in this list originate from one sample, sequenced in a study of technical replicates of blood from a few donors. TCRdb's table, derived via immunoSEQ multiplex PCR, lists solely in-frame clones and lacks some. The sample shows about 66,000 clones, approximately 88% of them seen only once. The sample was PBMCs. The receptors shown here come from a human donor in good health. Some clones in this sample may be carry-over from other donors' samples.

CDR3 sequence: CASSIGPGQVSTDTQYF. The CDR3 DNA sequence: TGTGCCAGTAGTATTGGCCCGGGACAGGTTAGCACAGATACGCAGTATTTT. The chain uses TRBV19 and TRBJ2-3; 8 bases line up with TRBD1. Trimming at V came to 3 bases and at J to 0 bases, leaving 8 bases not matched to a gene. The germline CDR1 and CDR2 sequences are LNHDA and SQIVND (reference sequence). CDR3 length: 17 residues.

The chain carries TRBV7-8 and TRBJ1-1; no reliable D call. In germline, CDR1 is SGHVS, CDR2 FQNEAQ. V was trimmed by 5 bases and J by 4 bases, leaving 11 bases between them. The CDR3 runs to 13 residues. The CDR3 region has the DNA TGTGCCAGCAGCACGAGGGATGGCACTGAAGCTTTCTTT. Translating it yields CASSTRDGTEAFF.

J is TRBJ2-2 and V is TRBV11-2; TRBD2 agrees at 8 bases. V shed 11 bases and J 4 bases; nucleotides not matched to a gene: 9. Looked up from germline, CDR1 is SGHAT and CDR2 is FQNNGV. The CDR3 sequence is 14 residues long. The CDR3 sequence: CAVGRGALTGELFF. DNA of the CDR3: TGTGCCGTAGGGCGGGGGGCCCTCACCGGGGAGCTGTTTTTT.

V is TRBV27 and J is TRBJ1-6; 7 positions match TRBD1. This CDR3 is built from 16 residues. The germline CDR1 and CDR2 sequences are MNHEY and SMNVEV (reference sequence). Trimming removed 2 bases from V and 10 bases from J; junction bases left unmatched: 11. CDR3 protein: CASSLIFKGASSPLHF. The CDR3 DNA is TGTGCCAGCAGTTTAATATTTAAGGGGGCTTCCTCACCCCTCCACTTT.

The chain joins TRBV6-1 to TRBJ2-1, with D uncertain. Trimming removed 3 bases at V and 0 bases at J, with 12 bases between. The CDR3 runs 16 residues. Per the germline V gene, CDR1 is MNHNS and CDR2 is SASEGT. The DNA of the CDR3 is TGTGCCAGCAGTGATATCCAGCGTAGCTCCTACAATGAGCAGTTCTTC. Translation gives CASSDIQRSSYNEQFF.

This clone appeared once. The chain uses TRBV6-1 and TRBJ2-6; D unresolved. Trimming took 1 base from V and 2 from J, leaving 9 bases between them. CDR1 is MNHNS, CDR2 SASEGT, per germline. CDR3 length: 16 residues. The CDR3 region is CASSEEAGPGANVLTF. The CDR3 region has the DNA TGTGCCAGCAGTGAAGAAGCTGGGCCTGGGGCCAACGTCCTGACTTTC.

The chain joins TRBV4-3 to TRBJ2-1; D possibly corresponds to TRBD2 (5 bases). Germline V lookup: CDR1 LGHNA, CDR2 YSLEER. This CDR3 is 16 amino acids long. V lost 2 bases and J lost 8, with 19 bases in between. The CDR3 nucleotides read TGCGCCAGCAGCCAATCGGCACGGTCCGAGGGTGATGAGCAGTTCTTC. This sequence encodes CASSQSARSEGDEQFF.

This clone was found once. The chain couples TRBV5-1 to TRBJ2-3; 7 nucleotides align to TRBD2. The length of the CDR3 is 14 residues. Trimming cost V 1 base and J 4 bases; bases outside gene matches: 3. Germline V CDR1 and CDR2: SGHRS, YFSETQ. The CDR3 sequence is CASSLLAGADTQYF. The CDR3 coding sequence is TGCGCCAGCAGCTTGCTGGCGGGGGCAGATACGCAGTATTTT.

This rearrangement joins TRBV5-1 to TRBJ2-1; 8 positions agree with TRBD2. With V trimmed by 5 bases and J by 3 bases, 10 bases remained unmatched. The CDR3 has 16 residues. Germline V gene sequence: CDR1 SGHRS, CDR2 YFSETQ. The CDR3 sequence: CASRPLAGDLYNEQFF. DNA for the CDR3: TGCGCCAGCAGACCGCTAGCGGGTGATCTCTACAATGAGCAGTTCTTC. The whole variable domain, filled in from reference TRBV5-1 and TRBJ2-1, reads KAGVTQTPRYLIKTRGQQVTLSCSPISGHRSVSWYQQTPGQGLQFLFEYFSETQRNKGNFPGRFSGRQFSNSRSEMNVSTLELGDSALYLCASRPLAGDLYNEQFFGPGTRLTVL.

The chain uses TRBV4-3 and TRBJ2-7; 7 nucleotides match TRBD1. Trimming removed 4 bases from V and 2 bases from J; junction bases left unmatched: 8. Germline values: CDR1 LGHNA, CDR2 YSLEER. The CDR3 consists of 15 residues. The CDR3 sequence: CASSRTQGDAYEQYF. CDR3 nucleotides: TGCGCCAGCAGCCGGACGCAGGGGGACGCCTACGAGCAGTACTTC.

J is TRBJ1-1 and V is TRBV10-3, with 10 bases that match TRBD1. CDR3 size: 14 residues. Germline V gene data show CDR1 as ENHRY and CDR2 as SYGVKD. Unmatched junction bases numbered 12, after V lost 6 bases and J lost 11 bases. CDR3 bases: TGTGCCATCAGCCCCGGGACAGGGGTCTTTTCGGCTTTCTTT. It translates to CAISPGTGVFSAFF.